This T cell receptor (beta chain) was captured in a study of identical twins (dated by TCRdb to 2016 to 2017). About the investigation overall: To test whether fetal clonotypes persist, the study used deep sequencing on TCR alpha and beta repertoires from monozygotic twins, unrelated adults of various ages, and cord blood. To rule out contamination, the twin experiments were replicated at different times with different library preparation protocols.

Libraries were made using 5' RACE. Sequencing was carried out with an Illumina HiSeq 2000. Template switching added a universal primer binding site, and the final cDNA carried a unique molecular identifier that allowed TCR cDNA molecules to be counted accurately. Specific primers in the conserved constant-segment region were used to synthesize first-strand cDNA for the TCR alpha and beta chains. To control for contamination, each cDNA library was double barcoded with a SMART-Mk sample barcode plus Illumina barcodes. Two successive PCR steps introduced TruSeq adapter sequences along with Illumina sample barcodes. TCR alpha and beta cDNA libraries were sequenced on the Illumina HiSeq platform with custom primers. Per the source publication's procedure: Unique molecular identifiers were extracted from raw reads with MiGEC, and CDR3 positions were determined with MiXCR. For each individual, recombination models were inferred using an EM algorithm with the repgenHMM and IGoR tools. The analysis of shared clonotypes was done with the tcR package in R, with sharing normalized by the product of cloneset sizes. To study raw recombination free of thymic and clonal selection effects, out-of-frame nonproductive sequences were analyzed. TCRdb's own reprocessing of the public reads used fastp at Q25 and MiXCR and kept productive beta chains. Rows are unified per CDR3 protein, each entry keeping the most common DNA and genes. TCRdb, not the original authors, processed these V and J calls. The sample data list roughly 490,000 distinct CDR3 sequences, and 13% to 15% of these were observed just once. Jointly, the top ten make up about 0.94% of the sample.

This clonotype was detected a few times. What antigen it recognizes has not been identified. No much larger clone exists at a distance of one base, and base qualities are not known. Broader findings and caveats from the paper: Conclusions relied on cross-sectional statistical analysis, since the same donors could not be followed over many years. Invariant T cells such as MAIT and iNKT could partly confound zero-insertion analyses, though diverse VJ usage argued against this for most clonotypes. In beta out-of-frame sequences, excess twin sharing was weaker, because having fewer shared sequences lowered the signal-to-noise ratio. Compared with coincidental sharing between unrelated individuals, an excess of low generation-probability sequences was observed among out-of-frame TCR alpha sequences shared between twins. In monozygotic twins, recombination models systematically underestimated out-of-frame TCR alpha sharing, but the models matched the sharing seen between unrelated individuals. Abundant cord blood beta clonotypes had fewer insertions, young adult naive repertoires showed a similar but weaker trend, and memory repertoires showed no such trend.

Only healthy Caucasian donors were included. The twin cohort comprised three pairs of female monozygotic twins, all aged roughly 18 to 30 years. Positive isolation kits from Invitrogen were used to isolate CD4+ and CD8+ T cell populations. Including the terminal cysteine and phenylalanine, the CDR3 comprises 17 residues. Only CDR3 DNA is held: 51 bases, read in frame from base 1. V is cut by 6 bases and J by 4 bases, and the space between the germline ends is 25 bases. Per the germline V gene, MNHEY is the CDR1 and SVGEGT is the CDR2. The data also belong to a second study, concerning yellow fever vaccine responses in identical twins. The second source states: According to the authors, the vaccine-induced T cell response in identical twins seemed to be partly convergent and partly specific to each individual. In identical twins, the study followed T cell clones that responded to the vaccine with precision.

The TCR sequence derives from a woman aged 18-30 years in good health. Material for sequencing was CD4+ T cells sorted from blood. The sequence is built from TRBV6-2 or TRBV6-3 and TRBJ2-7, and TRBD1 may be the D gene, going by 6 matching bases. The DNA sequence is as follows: TGTGCCAGCAGCCGTTCAACTCTGACAGGTACCTTATACGAGCAGTACTTC. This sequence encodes CASSRSTLTGTLYEQYF.